Listed here are 20 T cell receptor beta chains from one sample, sequenced in a study of CD8 T cells in ankylosing spondylitis. TCRdb re-analysed the 5' RACE reads in MiXCR, keeping a single row per CDR3 protein. The sample holds about 360,000 distinct CDR3 sequences, 20% seen once. The material sequenced was blood, either unsorted or a sorted T cell fraction (not recorded which). The origin of the receptors is a male donor with ankylosing spondylitis or in good health (not recorded which).

The chain carries TRBV19 and TRBJ2-7; D call uncertain. The CDR3 is made up of 13 amino acids. Between the trimmed V and J ends, which lost 6 bases and 2 bases, there was a span of 11 bases. The germline CDR1 and CDR2 sequences are LNHDA and SQIVND (reference sequence). The CDR3, as DNA: TGTGCCAGTAGCACGGGCCTAGCCTACGAGCAGTACTTC. Translated, it gives CASSTGLAYEQYF.

For the CDR3, the DNA is TGCGCCAGCAGCCCACGTCCGGGAACCGGAGAGACCCAGTACTTC. Translation: CASSPRPGTGETQYF. This chain uses TRBV5-1 with TRBJ2-5; D might be TRBD2 (5 bases). The CDR3 spans 15 residues. The germline V and J ends were trimmed by 4 bases and 4 bases, with 17 bases remaining between them. Germline CDR1 SGHRS, CDR2 YFSETQ.

The rearrangement uses TRBV7-9 and TRBJ2-7; no clear D gene. CDR3 length equals 13 residues. The V gene lost 1 base and the J gene lost 5 bases, with 9 bases spanning the gap. Germline-derived CDR1 and CDR2 are SEHNR and FQNEAQ (reference sequence). Written as DNA, the CDR3 is TGTGCCAGCAGCTTAGTGTCTGAAGACGAGCAGTACTTC. It is translated as CASSLVSEDEQYF.

This clonotype occurred a few times. The rearrangement links TRBV9 to TRBJ2-2, with a weak D call TRBD2 (6 bases). The CDR3 is 12 residues long. Germline assignment: CDR1 SGDLS and CDR2 YYNGEE. V was trimmed by 10 bases and J by 11 bases, leaving 18 bases between them. CDR3 DNA sequence: TGTGCCTCCACGTCCCGGCGGGGAGAGCTGTTTTTT. Its translation is CASTSRRGELFF.

This clonotype was seen once. The chain is built from TRBV12-3 or TRBV12-4 and TRBJ2-2; 7 nucleotides match TRBD1. Trimming at V came to 3 bases and at J to 5 bases, leaving 3 bases not matched to a gene. The CDR3 spans 14 residues. The CDR3 sequence: CASSFGTATGELFF. DNA of the CDR3: TGTGCCAGCAGTTTCGGGACAGCGACCGGGGAGCTGTTTTTT.

V is TRBV20-1 and J is TRBJ2-7; D is possibly TRBD1 (5 bases). Trimming stripped 3 bases from V and 1 base from J, with 10 bases between. This CDR3 comprises 13 residues. Germline-derived CDR1 and CDR2 are DFQATT and SNEGSKA (reference sequence). The CDR3 region is CSARDTRSYEQYF. The DNA for the CDR3 is TGCAGTGCTAGGGACACCAGATCCTACGAGCAGTACTTC.

This sequence joins TRBV5-4 and TRBJ2-5, with D tentatively TRBD1 (5 bases). Germline V CDR1 and CDR2: SGHNT, YYREEE (reference sequence). Trimming stripped 4 bases from V and 7 bases from J, with 14 bases between. CDR3 length: 13 residues. The CDR3: CASSLDWGRTQYF. DNA for the CDR3: TGTGCCAGCAGCCTTGATTGGGGCCGGACCCAGTACTTC.

The CDR3 DNA follows: TGCGCCAGCAGCCAAGAGACCGACATTAACTACGAGCAGTACTTC. This gives the protein CASSQETDINYEQYF. This rearrangement joins TRBV4-1 to TRBJ2-7; D gene unclear. Germline V lookup: CDR1 MGHRA, CDR2 YSYEKL. Trimming took off 0 bases at V and 3 bases at J, with 12 bases between the two ends. The CDR3 runs 15 residues.

This clonotype was observed a handful of times. V usage is TRBV5-5 and J usage is TRBJ2-2; D is undetermined. The CDR3 consists of 14 residues. The V end lost 1 base, the J end lost 2 bases, and 6 bases lay between the germline ends. Germline V gives CDR1 SGHKS, CDR2 YYEKEE (reference sequence). The CDR3 loop is CASSLWPNTGELFF. CDR3 nucleotide sequence: TGTGCCAGCAGCTTGTGGCCAAACACCGGGGAGCTGTTTTTT.

The CDR3 DNA sequence: TGTGCCAGCAGTACGGACAGGGAGAACACTGAAGCTTTCTTT. Translation: CASSTDRENTEAFF. The V gene is TRBV6-1, the J gene TRBJ1-1; 8 bases are shared with TRBD1. Looked up from germline, CDR1 is MNHNS and CDR2 is SASEGT. The CDR3 sequence is 14 residues long. Trimming at V came to 5 bases and at J to 1 base, leaving 3 bases not matched to a gene.

This clonotype was detected only a few times. The chain uses TRBV29-1 and TRBJ2-5; 12 bases fit TRBD1. The V gene end was trimmed by 4 bases and the J gene end by 7 bases; junction bases not matched to a gene: 7. Germline V gene lookup returns CDR1 SQVTM and CDR2 ANQGSEA. The CDR3 runs 14 residues. The CDR3 nucleotides read TGCAGCGTTGGGGGACAGGGGGCGATAGTGACCCAGTACTTC. Its protein product is CSVGGQGAIVTQYF.

V is TRBV5-5 and J is TRBJ2-7; TRBD1 aligns across 9 bases. This CDR3 comprises 15 residues. With V trimmed by 7 bases and J by 2 bases, 10 bases remained unmatched. Germline CDR1 SGHKS, CDR2 YYEKEE (reference sequence). The DNA of the CDR3 is TGTGCCAGCCGACCTCGACAGGGGGTCCCCTACGAGCAGTACTTC. Translation: CASRPRQGVPYEQYF.

The rearrangement links TRBV13 to TRBJ2-6; a possible D gene is TRBD1 (6 bases). V was cut by 5 bases and J by 1 base, with 9 bases left in between. The CDR3 runs to 15 residues. Looked up from germline, CDR1 is PRHDT and CDR2 is FYEKMQ (reference sequence). The CDR3 nucleotides read TGTGCCAGCAGCATCAGGGGTTCTGGGGCCAACGTCCTGACTTTC. Translation gives CASSIRGSGANVLTF.

This clonotype was seen more than once but under ten times. V gene TRBV5-1 combines with J gene TRBJ2-2; no definite D call. Germline V CDR1 and CDR2: SGHRS, YFSETQ. The V and J ends lost 5 bases and 6 bases respectively, with 14 bases between them. The CDR3 spans 14 residues. In DNA form, the CDR3 reads TGCGCCAGCAGTCTTACCGGACGGTCCGGGGAGCTGTTTTTT. This sequence encodes CASSLTGRSGELFF. Full variable domain (rest looked up from reference TRBV5-1 and TRBJ2-2): KAGVTQTPRYLIKTRGQQVTLSCSPISGHRSVSWYQQTPGQGLQFLFEYFSETQRNKGNFPGRFSGRQFSNSRSEMNVSTLELGDSALYLCASSLTGRSGELFFGEGSRLTVL.

This clonotype has more than one count but fewer than ten. The chain recombines TRBV20-1 with TRBJ2-2; TRBD1 is a possible D gene (5 bases). V was cut by 6 bases and J by 5 bases, with 16 bases left in between. Germline V gene data show CDR1 as DFQATT and CDR2 as SNEGSKA (reference sequence). The length of the CDR3 is 14 residues. The CDR3 protein is CSARDGDWTGELFF. In nucleotides, the CDR3 is TGCAGTGCCAGGGATGGGGATTGGACCGGGGAGCTGTTTTTT.

This chain uses TRBV7-6 with TRBJ2-2; the D gene is possibly TRBD1 (5 bases). This CDR3 has 14 amino acids. Germline CDR1 SGHVS, CDR2 FNYEAQ. V was cut by 1 base and J by 3 bases, with 6 bases left in between. The chain's CDR3 is CASSLETDTGELFF. DNA of the CDR3: TGTGCCAGCAGCTTAGAGACAGACACCGGGGAGCTGTTTTTT. The whole variable domain, remainder taken from reference TRBV7-6 and TRBJ2-2, is GAGVSQSPRYKVTKRGQDVALRCDPISGHVSLYWYRQALGQGPEFLTYFNYEAQQDKSGLPNDRFSAERPEGSISTLTIQRTEQRDSAMYRCASSLETDTGELFFGEGSRLTVL.

This clonotype was seen only a few times. The chain carries TRBV12-3 or TRBV12-4 and TRBJ2-2, with D perhaps matching TRBD1 or TRBD2 (7 bases each). The V end was cut by 3 bases, the J end by 13 bases, with 21 bases between. There are 15 residues in the CDR3. The CDR3 sequence is CASSFLTGDYLGLFF. The DNA for the CDR3 is TGTGCCAGCAGTTTCCTTACAGGGGACTACCTCGGGCTGTTTTTT.

This clonotype was detected ten times or more. The chain couples TRBV20-1 to TRBJ2-7, with 9 nucleotides matching TRBD2. The CDR3 has 13 residues. CDR1 is DFQATT and CDR2 is SNEGSKA in the germline V gene (reference sequence). With V trimmed by 1 base and J by 5 bases, 3 bases remained unmatched. The CDR3 DNA is TGCAGTGCTAGAGTACTAGCGGGTCACGAGCAGTACTTC. Protein sequence: CSARVLAGHEQYF.

This clonotype came up a few times. The chain has TRBV5-5 and TRBJ2-1, with D perhaps assigned TRBD1 or TRBD2 (6 bases each). Trimming pared 2 bases from V and 3 bases from J, leaving 12 bases between. The V gene's germline CDR1 is SGHKS and CDR2 YYEKEE (reference sequence). This CDR3 has 15 amino acids. The CDR3 DNA reads TGTGCCAGCAGCTTTGGAGGGGACAACTACAATGAGCAGTTCTTC. This codes for CASSFGGDNYNEQFF.

This clonotype was picked up a small number of times. The chain couples TRBV7-9 to TRBJ1-6; D is unclear. Germline-derived CDR1 and CDR2 are SEHNR and FQNEAQ (reference sequence). Trimming stripped 5 bases from V and 7 bases from J, with 12 bases between. The CDR3 extends over 14 amino acids. CDR3 amino acids: CASSTTIANSPLHF. In DNA, the CDR3 is TGTGCCAGCAGCACGACAATCGCCAATTCACCCCTCCACTTT. Together with reference TRBV7-9 and TRBJ1-6, the CDR3 gives the full variable domain: DTGVSQNPRHKITKRGQNVTFRCDPISEHNRLYWYRQTLGQGPEFLTYFQNEAQLEKSRLLSDRFSAERPKGSFSTLEIQRTEQGDSAMYLCASSTTIANSPLHFGNGTRLTVT.